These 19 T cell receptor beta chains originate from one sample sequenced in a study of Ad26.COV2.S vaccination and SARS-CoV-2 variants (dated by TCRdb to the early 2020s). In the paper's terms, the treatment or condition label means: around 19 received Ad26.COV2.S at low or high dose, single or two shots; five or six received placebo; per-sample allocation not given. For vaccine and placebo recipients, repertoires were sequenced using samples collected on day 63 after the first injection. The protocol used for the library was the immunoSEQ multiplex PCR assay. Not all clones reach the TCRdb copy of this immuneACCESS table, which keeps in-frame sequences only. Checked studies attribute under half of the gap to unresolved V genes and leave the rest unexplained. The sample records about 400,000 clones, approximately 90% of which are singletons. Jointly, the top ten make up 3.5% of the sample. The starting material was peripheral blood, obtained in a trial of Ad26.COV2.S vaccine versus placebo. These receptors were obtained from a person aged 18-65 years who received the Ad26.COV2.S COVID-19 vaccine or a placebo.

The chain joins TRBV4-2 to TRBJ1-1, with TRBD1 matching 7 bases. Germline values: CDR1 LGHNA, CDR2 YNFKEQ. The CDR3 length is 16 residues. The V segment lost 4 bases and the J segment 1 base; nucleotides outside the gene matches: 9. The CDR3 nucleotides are TGTGCCAGCAGCCGGGACTTGACAGGGTCGAACACTGAAGCTTTCTTT. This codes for CASSRDLTGSNTEAFF.

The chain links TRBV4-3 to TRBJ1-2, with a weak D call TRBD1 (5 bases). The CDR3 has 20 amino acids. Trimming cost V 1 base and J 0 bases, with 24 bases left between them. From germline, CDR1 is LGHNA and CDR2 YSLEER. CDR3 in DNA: TGCGCCAGCAGCCAAGTCGGGGGGGGAAGAGGAAGGGCCGCTAACTATGGCTACACCTTC. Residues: CASSQVGGGRGRAANYGYTF.

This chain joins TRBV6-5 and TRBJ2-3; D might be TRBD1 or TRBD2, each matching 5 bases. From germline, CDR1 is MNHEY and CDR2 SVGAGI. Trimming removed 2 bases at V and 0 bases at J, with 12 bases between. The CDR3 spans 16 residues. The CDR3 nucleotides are TGTGCCAGCAGTTACCGCTCTTGGGACAGCACAGATACGCAGTATTTT. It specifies CASSYRSWDSTDTQYF.

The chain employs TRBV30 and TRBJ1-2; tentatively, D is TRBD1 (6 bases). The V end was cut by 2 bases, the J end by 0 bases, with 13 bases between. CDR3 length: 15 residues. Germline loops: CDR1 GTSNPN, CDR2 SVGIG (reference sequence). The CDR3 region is CAWSIRGRTNYGYTF. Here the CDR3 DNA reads TGTGCCTGGAGTATCAGGGGAAGAACTAACTATGGCTACACCTTC.

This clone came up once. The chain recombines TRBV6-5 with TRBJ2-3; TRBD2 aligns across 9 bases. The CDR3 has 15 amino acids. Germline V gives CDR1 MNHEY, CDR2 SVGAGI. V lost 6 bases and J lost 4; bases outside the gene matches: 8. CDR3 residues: CASSPLSGGADTQYF. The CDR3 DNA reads TGTGCCAGCAGCCCCCTTAGCGGGGGCGCAGATACGCAGTATTTT.

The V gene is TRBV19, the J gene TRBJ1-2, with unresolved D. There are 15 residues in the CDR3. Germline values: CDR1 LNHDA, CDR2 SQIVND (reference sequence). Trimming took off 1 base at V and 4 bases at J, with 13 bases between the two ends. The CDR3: CASSIVAADPYGYTF. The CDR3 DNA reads TGTGCCAGTAGTATAGTTGCGGCAGACCCCTATGGCTACACCTTC.

CDR3 region: CASSQTGGNNSPLHF. For the CDR3, the DNA is TGTGCCAGCAGTCAAACAGGGGGTAATAATTCACCCCTCCACTTT. The rearrangement links TRBV7-9 to TRBJ1-6, with 8 bases aligning to TRBD1. CDR1 and CDR2 (germline): SEHNR, FQNEAQ (reference sequence). The CDR3 has 15 residues. Losses at the gene ends were 6 bases for V and 5 bases for J; bases not matched to a gene: 6. Drawing the rest from reference TRBV7-9 and TRBJ1-6, the complete variable domain is DTGVSQNPRHKITKRGQNVTFRCDPISEHNRLYWYRQTLGQGPEFLTYFQNEAQLEKSRLLSDRFSAERPKGSFSTLEIQRTEQGDSAMYLCASSQTGGNNSPLHFGNGTRLTVT.

CDR3 region: CASSIDPGEGTEAFF. DNA of the CDR3: TGTGCCAGTAGTATAGACCCCGGAGAGGGCACTGAAGCTTTCTTT. The chain couples TRBV19 to TRBJ1-1; D is unclear. Per germline, CDR1 LNHDA and CDR2 SQIVND (reference sequence). V lost 0 bases to trimming and J lost 4 bases, with 12 bases between them. This CDR3 has 15 amino acids.

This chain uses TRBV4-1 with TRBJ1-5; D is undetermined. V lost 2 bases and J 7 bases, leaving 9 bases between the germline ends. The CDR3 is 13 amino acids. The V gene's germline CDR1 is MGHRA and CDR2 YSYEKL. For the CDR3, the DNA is TGCGCCAGCAGCCAACCGTTTCTCCAGCCCCAGCATTTT. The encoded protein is CASSQPFLQPQHF.

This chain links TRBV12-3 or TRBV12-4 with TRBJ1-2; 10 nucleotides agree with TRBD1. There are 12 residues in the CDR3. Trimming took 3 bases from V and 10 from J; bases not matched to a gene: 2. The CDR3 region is CASSLGQGFYTF. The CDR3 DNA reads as TGTGCCAGCAGTTTGGGACAGGGGTTCTACACCTTC.

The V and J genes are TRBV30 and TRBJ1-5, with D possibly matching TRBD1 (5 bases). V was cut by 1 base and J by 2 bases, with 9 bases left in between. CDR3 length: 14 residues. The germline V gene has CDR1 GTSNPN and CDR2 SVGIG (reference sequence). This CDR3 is CAWSEQGGNQPQHF. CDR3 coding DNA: TGTGCCTGGAGTGAGCAGGGTGGCAATCAGCCCCAGCATTTT. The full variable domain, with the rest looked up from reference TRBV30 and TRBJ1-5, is SQTIHQWPATLVQPVGSPLSLECTVEGTSNPNLYWYRQAAGRGLQLLFYSVGIGQISSEVPQNLSASRPQDRQFILSSKKLLLSDSGFYLCAWSEQGGNQPQHFGDGTRLSIL.

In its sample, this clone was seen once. The CDR3 DNA is TGCAGCGTTGGTTTGGCAGAGACCCAGTACTTC. It encodes CSVGLAETQYF. The chain is built from TRBV29-1 and TRBJ2-5; D call uncertain. Looked up from germline, CDR1 is SQVTM and CDR2 is ANQGSEA. CDR3 size: 11 residues. The V end lost 4 bases, the J end lost 4 bases, and 7 bases lay between the germline ends. The variable domain in full, completed from reference TRBV29-1 and TRBJ2-5, reads SAVISQKPSRDICQRGTSLTIQCQVDSQVTMMFWYRQQPGQSLTLIATANQGSEATYESGFVIDKFPISRPNLTFSTLTVSNMSPEDSSIYLCSVGLAETQYFGPGTRLLVL.

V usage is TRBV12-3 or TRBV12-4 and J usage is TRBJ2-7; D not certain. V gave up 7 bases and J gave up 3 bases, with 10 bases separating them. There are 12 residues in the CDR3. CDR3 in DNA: TGTGCCAGCATGGACGTCAACTACGAGCAGTACTTC. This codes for CASMDVNYEQYF.

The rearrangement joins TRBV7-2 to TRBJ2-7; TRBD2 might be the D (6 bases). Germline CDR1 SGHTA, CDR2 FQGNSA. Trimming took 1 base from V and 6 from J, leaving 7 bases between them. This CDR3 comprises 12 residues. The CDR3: CASSLGRVEQYF. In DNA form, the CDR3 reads TGTGCCAGCAGCTTAGGGAGGGTCGAGCAGTACTTC.

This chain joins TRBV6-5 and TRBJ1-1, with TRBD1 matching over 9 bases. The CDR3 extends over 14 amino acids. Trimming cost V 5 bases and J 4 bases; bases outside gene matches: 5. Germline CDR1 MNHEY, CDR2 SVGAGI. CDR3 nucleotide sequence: TGTGCCAGCAGTAAGACGACAGGGGGCACTGAAGCTTTCTTT. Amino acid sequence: CASSKTTGGTEAFF.

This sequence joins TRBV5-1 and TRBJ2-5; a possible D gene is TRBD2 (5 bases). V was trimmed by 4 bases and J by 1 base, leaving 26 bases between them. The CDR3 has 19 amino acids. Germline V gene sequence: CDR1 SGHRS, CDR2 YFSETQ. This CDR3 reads CASSNEGSKDAYLQETQYF. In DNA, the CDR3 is TGCGCCAGCAGCAACGAGGGCAGCAAAGACGCTTACCTCCAAGAGACCCAGTACTTC.

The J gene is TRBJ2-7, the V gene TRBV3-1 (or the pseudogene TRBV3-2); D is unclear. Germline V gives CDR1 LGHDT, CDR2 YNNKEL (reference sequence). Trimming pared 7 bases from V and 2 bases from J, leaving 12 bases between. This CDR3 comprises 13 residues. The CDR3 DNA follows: TGTGCCAGCACCCTTCCGTGGACCTACGAGCAGTACTTC. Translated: CASTLPWTYEQYF.

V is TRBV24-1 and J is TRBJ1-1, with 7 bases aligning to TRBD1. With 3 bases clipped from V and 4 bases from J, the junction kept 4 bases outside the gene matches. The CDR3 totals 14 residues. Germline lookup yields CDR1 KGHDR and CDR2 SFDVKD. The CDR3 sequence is CATSDTGVVTEAFF. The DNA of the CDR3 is TGTGCCACCAGTGATACAGGGGTGGTCACTGAAGCTTTCTTT.

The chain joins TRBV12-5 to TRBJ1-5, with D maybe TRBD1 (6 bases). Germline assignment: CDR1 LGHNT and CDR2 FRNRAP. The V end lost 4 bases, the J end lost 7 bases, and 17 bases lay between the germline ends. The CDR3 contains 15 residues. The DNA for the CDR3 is TGTGCTAGTGGTTGGGGCACAGGGATTGACCAGCCCCAGCATTTT. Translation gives CASGWGTGIDQPQHF.